The present T cell receptor (beta chain) was sequenced within a study of CXCR3-negative and CXCR3-positive naive CD8 T cells. As for the study in general: Libraries each contributed about 1.5 +/- 0.3 million TRB reads, for roughly 140 million in total. Findings of the study overall: Comparison of naive CXCR3-negative and CXCR3-positive cells revealed similar TRBV-TRBJ usage, while memory cells differed.

CDR3 size: 17 residues. In germline, CDR1 is MDHEN, CDR2 SYDVKM. Naive CD8+ T cells were CD45RO-CCR7+CD27+CD95-. Points on this clonotype: The antigen is unknown.

Each TRB cDNA library was prepared by 5' RACE (with UMI labels). TCRdb re-called the 5' RACE reads and shows each CDR3 protein once, DNA omitted. This listing includes roughly 45,000 distinct CDR3 sequences. The clonotype originates from a human donor in good health. Some clones in this sample may be carry-over from other donors' samples. The sequencing sample was made of naive CXCR3- CD8+ T cells from blood. The subset denotes: CD45RO-CCR7+CD27+CD95- naive CD8+ T cells lacking CXCR3 (TNR3-). V is TRBV28 and J is TRBJ2-5; checking the TCRdb D call of TRBD2 is not possible without DNA. The CDR3 sequence: CASSIPGLAGGEETQYF. Full variable domain (remainder filled in from reference TRBV28 and TRBJ2-5): DVKVTQSSRYLVKRTGEKVFLECVQDMDHENMFWYRQDPGLGLRLIYFSYDVKMKEKGDIPEGYSVSREKKERFSLILESASTNQTSMYLCASSIPGLAGGEETQYFGPGTRLLVL.